Each of the 31 T cell receptor beta chains below was sequenced from the same sample in a study of T cells in Graves' hyperthyroidism and ophthalmopathy. Researchers took RNA transcripts and amplified the TCR beta CDR3 regions from them. The primer set for the first-round RT-PCR of the TCR CDR3 was HTBI. TCRdb analysed the multiplex PCR reads with MiXCR anew, one entry per CDR3 protein. In the table there are some 690,000 distinct CDR3 sequences, approximately 15% of which are singletons. The specimen sequenced was blood. These receptors originate from a man aged 45-65 years with Graves' hyperthyroidism.

The genes are TRBV28 and TRBJ1-1; the match to TRBD1 covers 9 bases. Germline trimming cut 8 bases from V and 11 bases from J; bases unmatched to any gene: 6. Germline V gene lookup returns CDR1 MDHEN and CDR2 SYDVKM. This CDR3 comprises 11 residues. The CDR3 coding sequence is TGTGCCAGCGTCGACAGGGGGTTGGCTTTCTTT. Its translation is CASVDRGLAFF.

This clonotype was counted ten times or more. This chain links TRBV5-1 with TRBJ2-7, with TRBD2 matching over 7 bases. J gave up 5 bases and V 3 bases, and 14 bases lay outside the gene matches. Germline-derived CDR1 and CDR2 are SGHRS and YFSETQ. The CDR3 contains 16 residues. CDR3 sequence reads: CASSSQGAGVSNEQYF. The CDR3 nucleotides read TGCGCCAGCAGCTCCCAAGGGGCGGGAGTGAGCAACGAGCAGTACTTC. Full variable domain (missing parts from reference TRBV5-1 and TRBJ2-7): KAGVTQTPRYLIKTRGQQVTLSCSPISGHRSVSWYQQTPGQGLQFLFEYFSETQRNKGNFPGRFSGRQFSNSRSEMNVSTLELGDSALYLCASSSQGAGVSNEQYFGPGTRLTVT.

This clonotype was observed many times. The DNA of the CDR3 is TGTGCCAGCTCACCTACCGAGACAGGGGCATATGGCTACACCTTC. Its translation: CASSPTETGAYGYTF. The chain has TRBV18 and TRBJ1-2; TRBD1 matches at 8 bases. This CDR3 contains 15 residues. The V and J ends lost 3 bases and 5 bases, in that order; junction bases with no gene match: 8. Germline values: CDR1 KGHSH, CDR2 LQKENI.

The chain has TRBV7-9 and TRBJ2-3; D uncertain. CDR3 length equals 15 residues. Germline values: CDR1 SEHNR, CDR2 FQNEAQ (reference sequence). V gave up 3 bases and J gave up 0 bases, with 10 bases separating them. The chain's CDR3 is CASSFLPISTDTQYF. CDR3 coding DNA: TGTGCCAGCAGCTTTCTCCCTATTAGCACAGATACGCAGTATTTT. The full variable domain, completed using reference TRBV7-9 and TRBJ2-3, is DTGVSQNPRHKITKRGQNVTFRCDPISEHNRLYWYRQTLGQGPEFLTYFQNEAQLEKSRLLSDRFSAERPKGSFSTLEIQRTEQGDSAMYLCASSFLPISTDTQYFGPGTRLTVL.

J is TRBJ2-7 and V is TRBV20-1, with 7 bases matching TRBD1. With 5 bases clipped from V and 4 bases from J, the junction kept 23 bases outside the gene matches. CDR1 and CDR2 from the germline V gene are DFQATT and SNEGSKA (reference sequence). This CDR3 contains 18 residues. DNA of the CDR3: TGCAGTGCTCGTCCCCTTAACCCGAGACAGGGTGATATTTACGAGCAGTACTTC. Translating gives CSARPLNPRQGDIYEQYF.

This clonotype was observed a handful of times. The chain is built from TRBV6-5 and TRBJ1-5; the D is unclear. The germline CDR1 and CDR2 sequences are MNHEY and SVGAGI. V was cut by 2 bases and J by 5 bases, with 4 bases left in between. The CDR3 length is 12 residues. In DNA, the CDR3 is TGTGCCAGCAGTTACGGGGATCAGCCCCAGCATTTT. Amino acid sequence: CASSYGDQPQHF.

This chain uses TRBV29-1 with TRBJ2-2, with D unclear. The CDR3 has 14 amino acids. The germline V gene encodes CDR1 SQVTM and CDR2 ANQGSEA. The V gene lost 5 bases and the J gene lost 1 base, with 11 bases spanning the gap. The CDR3 reads CSVLLSLNTGELFF. The CDR3 DNA follows: TGCAGCGTTCTCTTATCCTTGAACACCGGGGAGCTGTTTTTT.

This clonotype came up many times. The chain recombines TRBV28 with TRBJ2-2, with D possibly being TRBD1 (6 bases). V lost 5 bases and J lost 6, with 16 bases in between. The germline CDR1 and CDR2 sequences are MDHEN and SYDVKM. The CDR3 covers 15 residues. CDR3 sequence reads: CASSPHRDGAGELFF. DNA for the CDR3: TGTGCCAGCAGTCCGCACAGGGACGGGGCCGGGGAGCTGTTTTTT.

The chain uses TRBV19 and TRBJ1-1, with D possibly matching TRBD1 (6 bases). Trimming left V 6 bases short and J 2 bases short, with 19 bases between. CDR3 length: 16 amino acids. Germline assignment: CDR1 LNHDA and CDR2 SQIVND (reference sequence). Here the CDR3 DNA reads TGTGCCAGTAGGCTTCTTCCCGGGACACCAAACACTGAAGCTTTCTTT. It codes for CASRLLPGTPNTEAFF.

This clonotype was counted only a few times. This chain uses TRBV7-9 with TRBJ1-1; D gene uncertain. The CDR3 is 16 amino acids. Trimming took 3 bases from V and 0 from J, leaving 14 bases between them. Germline CDR1 is SEHNR and CDR2 is FQNEAQ (reference sequence). CDR3 DNA: TGTGCCAGCAGCTTGGGAGGAATCGCGATGAACACTGAAGCTTTCTTT. It specifies CASSLGGIAMNTEAFF.

CDR3 loop: CSGGGTEAFF. CDR3 in DNA: TGCAGCGGTGGGGGCACTGAAGCTTTCTTT. The chain uses TRBV29-1 and TRBJ1-1; weak D call: TRBD1 (5 bases). CDR1 SQVTM and CDR2 ANQGSEA come from the germline V gene. The CDR3 is 10 residues long. V lost 7 bases and J 4 bases, leaving 7 bases between the germline ends.

In its sample, this clonotype was seen many times. The chain recombines TRBV12-3 or TRBV12-4 with TRBJ2-7, with 9 bases identical to TRBD2. The CDR3 has 15 amino acids. V lost 5 bases, J lost 4 bases, and 9 bases stayed unmatched. The CDR3 is CASSQPGLADYEQYF. The CDR3 nucleotides read TGTGCCAGCAGTCAACCGGGACTAGCAGATTACGAGCAGTACTTC.

This clonotype has at least ten counts. The gene calls are TRBV27 and TRBJ2-7; 10 bases are a match to TRBD2. CDR3 size: 16 residues. CDR1 MNHEY and CDR2 SMNVEV come from the germline V gene (reference sequence). J lost 3 bases, V lost 3 bases, and 8 bases had no gene match. Written as DNA, the CDR3 is TGTGCCAGCAGTTTGTTCTCTAGCGGGAGTGACTACGAGCAGTACTTC. The encoded protein is CASSLFSSGSDYEQYF.

This clonotype was recorded at least ten times. This chain connects TRBV27 to TRBJ1-5, with TRBD1 matching over 8 bases. The CDR3 runs to 16 residues. CDR1 is MNHEY, CDR2 SMNVEV, per germline (reference sequence). Unmatched junction bases numbered 7, after V lost 5 bases and J lost 1 base. CDR3 DNA sequence: TGTGCCAGCAGTCACCTGACAGGGGAGAGCAATCAGCCCCAGCATTTT. This encodes CASSHLTGESNQPQHF.

The chain employs TRBV20-1 and TRBJ1-5; 12 nucleotides match TRBD1. CDR3 size: 16 residues. CDR1 DFQATT and CDR2 SNEGSKA come from the germline V gene (reference sequence). J gave up 4 bases and V 0 bases, and 4 bases lay outside the gene matches. The CDR3 protein is CSARDGTGGPNQPQHF. In DNA form, the CDR3 reads TGCAGTGCTAGAGATGGGACAGGGGGCCCAAATCAGCCCCAGCATTTT.

This clonotype was recorded a few times. The V call is TRBV10-3, the J call TRBJ1-2; no reliable D call. Deletions cut 0 bases from V and 4 bases from J, with 9 bases between. The germline gives CDR1 ENHRY, CDR2 SYGVKD. The CDR3 sequence is 14 residues long. In nucleotides, the CDR3 is TGTGCCATCAGTGAGTCTACGGTCGGCTATGGCTACACCTTC. Its protein product is CAISESTVGYGYTF.

The chain joins TRBV19 to TRBJ2-1; D is perhaps TRBD2 (6 bases). V was clipped by 6 bases and J by 4 bases, with 16 bases between them. CDR1 and CDR2 (germline): LNHDA, SQIVND (reference sequence). The CDR3 spans 15 residues. CDR3 DNA sequence: TGTGCCAGTAGCGGGGGACGGGCCGAATACAATGAGCAGTTCTTC. It is translated as CASSGGRAEYNEQFF.

This clonotype was detected many times. In nucleotides, the CDR3 is TGTGCCAGCAGCTCGGGACAGGGGATCTACGAGCAGTACTTC. Its protein is CASSSGQGIYEQYF. The V gene is TRBV27, the J gene TRBJ2-7; 10 nucleotides agree with TRBD1. Germline values: CDR1 MNHEY, CDR2 SMNVEV (reference sequence). Trimming removed 6 bases from V and 3 bases from J; junction bases left unmatched: 5. There are 14 residues in the CDR3.

In this sample, this clonotype turned up many times. The gene calls are TRBV28 and TRBJ1-1; D is undetermined. This CDR3 spans 14 amino acids. Per the germline V gene, CDR1 is MDHEN and CDR2 is SYDVKM. V was trimmed by 3 bases and J by 5 bases, leaving 13 bases between them. CDR3 sequence: CASSFSGVRTEAFF. The DNA for the CDR3 is TGTGCCAGCAGTTTTTCCGGGGTCAGGACTGAAGCTTTCTTT.

This clonotype was detected ten times or more. The V and J genes are TRBV20-1 and TRBJ2-3, with TRBD2 matching 9 bases. Germline V lookup: CDR1 DFQATT, CDR2 SNEGSKA (reference sequence). J lost 2 bases, V lost 5 bases, and 5 bases had no gene match. The CDR3 covers 14 residues. The CDR3 region is CSARSGGITDTQYF. CDR3 nucleotides: TGCAGTGCTCGCAGCGGGGGGATCACAGATACGCAGTATTTT.

There are many counts of this clonotype. This CDR3 reads CASSLRPRAGGYNEQFF. In DNA form, the CDR3 reads TGCGCCAGCAGCTTGCGACCTCGAGCGGGAGGGTACAATGAGCAGTTCTTC. The chain is built from TRBV5-1 and TRBJ2-1; TRBD2 matches 10 bases. The length of the CDR3 is 17 residues. The ends lost 1 base at V and 4 bases at J; junction bases unmatched: 8. CDR1 SGHRS and CDR2 YFSETQ come from the germline V gene.

The table lists this clonotype with many counts. The chain is built from TRBV5-5 and TRBJ1-6; D uncertain. Per germline, CDR1 SGHKS and CDR2 YYEKEE (reference sequence). V was clipped by 3 bases and J by 6 bases, with 7 bases between them. CDR3 length: 13 residues. This CDR3 is CASSSTPNSPLHF. The CDR3 region has the DNA TGTGCCAGCAGCTCAACTCCTAATTCACCCCTCCACTTT. Combining the CDR3 with reference TRBV5-5 and TRBJ1-6 gives the whole variable domain DAGVTQSPTHLIKTRGQQVTLRCSPISGHKSVSWYQQVLGQGPQFIFQYYEKEERGRGNFPDRFSARQFPNYSSELNVNALLLGDSALYLCASSSTPNSPLHFGNGTRLTVT.

This clonotype has ten or more counts. This chain connects TRBV2 to TRBJ1-4; D might be TRBD1 (5 bases). The CDR3 extends over 13 amino acids. CDR1 is SNHLY, CDR2 FYNNEI, per germline. V was trimmed by 6 bases and J by 7 bases, leaving 12 bases between them. The CDR3: CASSGALREKLFF. CDR3 coding DNA: TGTGCCAGCAGCGGGGCTTTGCGTGAAAAACTGTTTTTT.

Points on this clonotype: A much larger clone differs from this one at a single base, so this may be a read error. This chain joins TRBV30 and TRBJ2-1; 9 bases align to TRBD1. CDR3 length: 14 amino acids. Losses at the gene ends were 1 base for V and 4 bases for J; bases not matched to a gene: 2. Germline values: CDR1 GTSNPN, CDR2 SVGIG (reference sequence). The CDR3 DNA sequence: TGTGCCTGGAGTGGCGGACAGGGGTACAATGAGCAGTTCTTC. This sequence encodes CAWSGGQGYNEQFF.

This clonotype was recorded only once. The J gene is TRBJ2-5, the V gene TRBV7-3; no clear D. V gave up 5 bases and J gave up 5 bases, with 15 bases separating them. The CDR3 has 14 residues. Germline V CDR1 and CDR2: SGHTA, FQGTGA. The CDR3, as DNA: TGTGCCAGCAGCCCAGGAGTGTCCCATGAGACCCAGTACTTC. It yields the protein CASSPGVSHETQYF.

This clonotype has ten or more counts. The V gene is TRBV28, the J gene TRBJ1-1; D may be TRBD1 (5 bases). The V and J ends lost 9 bases and 5 bases respectively, with 19 bases between them. The CDR3 covers 14 residues. Germline values: CDR1 MDHEN, CDR2 SYDVKM. The CDR3 region has the DNA TGTGCCAGTCGAAGTTTTCGGGGCGGGACTGAAGCTTTCTTT. Its translation is CASRSFRGGTEAFF.

This chain connects TRBV6-1 to TRBJ1-5, with 7 bases lining up with TRBD1. This CDR3 is 14 amino acids long. From germline, CDR1 is MNHNS and CDR2 SASEGT. Trimming at V came to 6 bases and at J to 1 base, leaving 3 bases not matched to a gene. CDR3 coding DNA: TGTGCCAGCAGAACAGGGGTCAGCAATCAGCCCCAGCATTTT. This gives the protein CASRTGVSNQPQHF.

This clonotype appeared many times. The chain links TRBV7-9 to TRBJ2-1; 10 nucleotides line up with TRBD2. Germline values: CDR1 SEHNR, CDR2 FQNEAQ (reference sequence). V lost 2 bases to trimming and J lost 9 bases; unmatched junction nucleotides: 10. The CDR3 sequence is 16 residues long. The CDR3, as DNA: TGTGCCAGCAGCTTAAGGCTAGCGGGAGAAGGTGGTGAGCAGTTCTTC. Encoded protein: CASSLRLAGEGGEQFF.

The chain joins TRBV19 to TRBJ1-1, with a weak D call TRBD1 (5 bases). CDR3 length equals 15 residues. V dropped 9 bases and J dropped 3 bases, with 20 bases sitting between them. Germline V gives CDR1 LNHDA, CDR2 SQIVND (reference sequence). The CDR3 sequence is CASRNVRGADTEAFF. In DNA, the CDR3 is TGTGCCAGCAGAAACGTCAGAGGGGCGGACACTGAAGCTTTCTTT.

This clonotype came up a few times. V gene TRBV5-6 combines with J gene TRBJ1-3; the D is unclear. Germline V CDR1 and CDR2: SGHDT, YYEEEE. V lost 6 bases to trimming and J lost 0 bases, with 7 bases between them. This CDR3 is built from 13 residues. The CDR3 DNA reads TGTGCCAGCACGCGGGTCTCTGGAAACACCATATATTTT. Translation gives CASTRVSGNTIYF.

Comments on this clonotype: Possible read error: a much larger clone is one base away. This chain links TRBV7-2 with TRBJ2-3, with TRBD1 as a possible D gene (5 bases). The germline gives CDR1 SGHTA, CDR2 FQGNSA. The CDR3 has 12 amino acids. CDR3 nucleotides: TGTGCCAGCAGCCCAAAGACAGATACGCGGTATTTT. Amino acid sequence: CASSPKTDTRYF.